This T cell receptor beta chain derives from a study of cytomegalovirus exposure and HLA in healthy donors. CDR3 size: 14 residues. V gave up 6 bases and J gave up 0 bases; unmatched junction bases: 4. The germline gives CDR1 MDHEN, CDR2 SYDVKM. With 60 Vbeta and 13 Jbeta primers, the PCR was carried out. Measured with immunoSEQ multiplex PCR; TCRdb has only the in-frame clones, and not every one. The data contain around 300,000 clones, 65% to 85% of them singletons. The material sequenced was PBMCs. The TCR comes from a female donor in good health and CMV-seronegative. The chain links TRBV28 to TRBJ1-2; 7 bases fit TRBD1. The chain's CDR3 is CASSATGANYGYTF. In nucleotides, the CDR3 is TGTGCCAGCAGCGCTACAGGGGCTAACTATGGCTACACCTTC.